This T cell receptor (beta chain) was recorded in a study of T-cell memory formation after mild COVID-19. Study in general: Clusters of TCRs were largely donor specific. General study findings and limits: The finding that pre-infection memory included some responding clones suggested that cross-reactive memory joined. Contracting clones from day 15 to 85 had balanced CD4/CD8; later expanders favoured CD4+.

This clonotype was counted only a few times. Its matching antigen is unknown. CDR1 and CDR2 (germline): SGHRS, YFSETQ. The CDR3 extends over 14 amino acids. J lost 7 bases, V lost 2 bases, and 4 bases had no gene match. In TCRdb, the 5' RACE reads were re-called with MiXCR into one record per CDR3 protein. The profile covers roughly 150,000 distinct CDR3 sequences, with about 15% appearing a single time and 13% to 15% taken by the ten largest. The sequence was collected from an adult woman who had mild COVID-19 (a few samples of this study predate the infection). Cell type and time point are not known. The chain joins TRBV5-1 to TRBJ2-1, with 9 bases aligning to TRBD1. Sequencing input: PBMCs or a T cell subset sorted from them (not recorded which). The CDR3 reads CASSFGTGTNEQFF. CDR3 nucleotides: TGCGCCAGCAGCTTCGGGACAGGGACGAATGAGCAGTTCTTC. Complete variable domain (other parts from reference TRBV5-1 and TRBJ2-1): KAGVTQTPRYLIKTRGQQVTLSCSPISGHRSVSWYQQTPGQGLQFLFEYFSETQRNKGNFPGRFSGRQFSNSRSEMNVSTLELGDSALYLCASSFGTGTNEQFFGPGTRLTVL.